This paragraph reports one TCR beta chain. The sample contains more than one DNA sequence encoding this CDR3. The study drew all its donors from Caucasian adults living in Nashville, Tennessee. This record comes from a study of shared clonotypes between healthy human individuals. Some 30,000 T cell genomes (approximately 0.2 ug DNA) went into each sorted-subset replicate. The table came from immunoSEQ multiplex PCR; TCRdb's copy has only in-frame clones and leaves some out. Of some 2,000,000 clones detected, roughly 95% appear once; the ten largest clones hold around 0.13%. CDR1 and CDR2 (germline): SNHLY, FYNNEI. The length of the CDR3 is 13 residues. V lost 6 bases to trimming and J lost 3 bases; unmatched junction nucleotides: 3.

This TCR was sampled from a man aged 18 to 35 in good health. The sample consisted of naive CD4+ T cells sorted from blood. Subset reported: CD45RA+ positively selected. The genes are TRBV2 and TRBJ2-5; 8 nucleotides align to TRBD1. CDR3 sequence (DNA): TGTGCCAGCAGCCGGGGACAGGAAGAGACCCAGTACTTC. Protein product: CASSRGQEETQYF.